This is a list of T cell receptor beta chains from one sample in a study of radiotherapy plus CTLA-4 blockade in lung cancer. The method was immunoSEQ multiplex PCR; TCRdb's version includes in-frame clones alone and lacks a portion of them. This sample has about 48,000 clones, with 82% found just once. The input for sequencing was peripheral blood, taken from a patient treated with radiotherapy plus ipilimumab. The receptor set was obtained from a human donor with non-small cell lung cancer who had stable disease on radiotherapy plus ipilimumab. Each CDR3 is given with its conserved first and last residue. The D gene is left open where the match is weak. Clone size appears in some rows only: once, few, many, or a class for an expanded clone.

CASSFYRDTEAFF,TGTGCCAGCAGTTTTTACAGAGACACTGAAGCTTTCTTT,TRBV28,TRBJ1-1,-,-
CASSPQGTWGYEQYF,TGTGCCAGCAGCCCTCAGGGGACGTGGGGCTACGAGCAGTACTTC,TRBV28,TRBJ2-7,-,few
CSVRGQGQRYNEQFF,TGCAGCGTCCGGGGACAGGGCCAACGATACAATGAGCAGTTCTTC,TRBV29-1,TRBJ2-1,TRBD1,-
CASSPLPTARNLNEQFF,TGTGCCAGCAGCCCCCTCCCAACGGCGCGGAACCTCAATGAGCAGTTCTTC,TRBV13,TRBJ2-1,-,once
CAISHRDSSYNEQFF,TGTGCCATCAGCCACAGGGACAGCTCCTACAATGAGCAGTTCTTC,TRBV10-3,TRBJ2-1,TRBD1,-
CASKPSGGEGTQYF,TGTGCCAGCAAACCCTCAGGGGGAGAGGGGACCCAGTACTTC,TRBV7-9,TRBJ2-5,TRBD1,-
CASSAGTRPVGETQYF,TGTGCCAGCAGCGCCGGGACTAGGCCAGTTGGGGAGACCCAGTACTTC,TRBV27,TRBJ2-5,TRBD2,-
CASSLDRVQPVDTEQFF,TGCGCCAGCAGCTTAGACAGGGTTCAACCTGTCGACACTGAGCAGTTCTTC,TRBV5-1,TRBJ2-1,TRBD1,-
CASSLRQNTDTQYF,TGTGCCAGCAGCCTCCGACAGAACACAGATACGCAGTATTTT,TRBV7-2,TRBJ2-3,-,-
CASSFLLAGGGNEQFF,TGCGCCAGCAGCTTTCTACTAGCGGGAGGAGGCAATGAGCAGTTCTTC,TRBV5-1,TRBJ2-1,TRBD2,-
CASQTSGRYNEQFF,TGTGCCAGCCAGACTAGCGGAAGGTACAATGAGCAGTTCTTC,TRBV6-1,TRBJ2-1,TRBD2,few
CASSEQKNTEAFF,TGTGCCAGTAGTGAACAGAAGAACACTGAAGCTTTCTTT,TRBV19,TRBJ1-1,-,-
CAAGGVQETQYF,TGTGCCGCCGGCGGGGTCCAAGAGACCCAGTACTTC,TRBV10-3,TRBJ2-5,-,once
CAFRNMNTEAFF,TGTGCCTTCAGGAACATGAACACTGAAGCTTTCTTT,TRBV30,TRBJ1-1,-,few
CASTLLATQETQYF,TGTGCCAGCACCCTGTTAGCGACTCAAGAGACCCAGTACTTC,TRBV5-6,TRBJ2-5,-,-
CASSFGDFLPNEQFF,TGTGCCAGCAGCTTCGGAGACTTCCTCCCTAATGAGCAGTTCTTC,TRBV7-2,TRBJ2-1,-,-
CARPGEQFF,TGTGCCAGGCCGGGGGAGCAGTTCTTC,TRBV7-6,TRBJ2-1,-,-
CASSSRMGQAQGDTQYF,TGTGCCAGCAGTAGCCGGATGGGACAGGCGCAAGGAGATACGCAGTATTTT,TRBV28,TRBJ2-3,TRBD1,-
CASSLRRSWNTDEQYF,TGTGCCAGCAGTTTAAGAAGGAGTTGGAATACGGACGAGCAGTACTTC,TRBV27,TRBJ2-7,-,-
CASSQGGDSPYYEQYF,TGTGCCAGCAGCCAAGGAGGGGACTCGCCCTATTACGAGCAGTACTTC,TRBV14,TRBJ2-7,-,-
CASSWVGLAGRGETQYF,TGTGCCAGCAGTTGGGTTGGACTAGCGGGAAGGGGGGAGACCCAGTACTTC,TRBV28,TRBJ2-5,TRBD2,-
CASSSGEKLFF,TGTGCCAGCAGTAGTGGTGAAAAACTGTTTTTT,TRBV9,TRBJ1-4,-,-
CASSPLGTGELFF,TGTGCCAGCAGTCCCCTCGGCACCGGGGAGCTGTTTTTT,TRBV6-5,TRBJ2-2,-,-
CASSIGGAVTEAFF,TGTGCCAGTAGTATCGGAGGGGCGGTCACTGAAGCTTTCTTT,TRBV19,TRBJ1-1,-,-
CASSPPGHAGPVMTETQYF,TGTGCCAGCAGCCCACCGGGACATGCAGGCCCCGTGATGACAGAGACCCAGTACTTC,TRBV5-4,TRBJ2-5,-,once
CASSLGGYEQYF,TGTGCCAGCAGTTTGGGAGGGTACGAGCAGTACTTC,TRBV27,TRBJ2-7,TRBD2,-
CASRVAGGYEQYF,TGTGCCAGCAGGGTAGCGGGAGGGTACGAGCAGTACTTC,TRBV27,TRBJ2-7,TRBD2,-
CATSGTEVPYEQYF,TGTGCCACCTCGGGGACTGAAGTCCCCTACGAGCAGTACTTC,TRBV7-8,TRBJ2-7,-,-
CASSFQSGEQPQHF,TGTGCCAGCAGCTTCCAATCGGGGGAGCAGCCCCAGCATTTT,TRBV5-6,TRBJ1-5,-,once
CASSEAGGYNEQFF,TGTGCCAGCAGTGAAGCAGGGGGCTACAATGAGCAGTTCTTC,TRBV6-1,TRBJ2-1,-,-
CASSFGVSYEQYF,TGTGCCAGCAGTTTCGGGGTAAGCTACGAGCAGTACTTC,TRBV27,TRBJ2-7,-,-
CASSLVGRVTDTQYF,TGTGCCAGCAGCTTAGTCGGCAGGGTCACAGATACGCAGTATTTT,TRBV7-6,TRBJ2-3,-,-
CASSLSAPSAYEQYF,TGTGCCAGCAGCCTAAGTGCTCCCTCGGCCTACGAGCAGTACTTC,TRBV11-2,TRBJ2-7,-,-
CASSQGLLYEQYF,TGTGCCAGTAGCCAGGGACTTCTCTACGAGCAGTACTTC,TRBV19,TRBJ2-7,-,-
CASTRHRGKSNQPQHF,TGTGCCAGCACCCGACATCGGGGAAAAAGCAATCAGCCCCAGCATTTT,TRBV28,TRBJ1-5,-,-
CASSLLAEIITDTQYF,TGCGCCAGCAGCTTGCTAGCGGAGATCATCACAGATACGCAGTATTTT,TRBV5-1,TRBJ2-3,TRBD2,-
CASSLGLAGGPGETQYF,TGTGCCAGCAGCTTGGGACTAGCGGGAGGCCCGGGAGAGACCCAGTACTTC,TRBV7-3,TRBJ2-5,TRBD2,-
CASSVGLAVPYEQYF,TGTGCCAGCAGCGTAGGACTAGCGGTCCCCTACGAGCAGTACTTC,TRBV9,TRBJ2-7,TRBD2,-
CASSPDRGRDTGELFF,TGTGCCAGCAGCCCGGACAGGGGGCGAGACACCGGGGAGCTGTTTTTT,TRBV7-9,TRBJ2-2,TRBD1,-
CASSLLAVEQDTQYF,TGTGCCAGCAGTTTACTAGCCGTAGAGCAAGATACGCAGTATTTT,TRBV28,TRBJ2-3,-,-
CASVALPTYEQYF,TGTGCCAGCGTCGCACTACCCACCTACGAGCAGTACTTC,TRBV6-6,TRBJ2-7,-,-
CASSVQGRAYSYNEQFF,TGTGCCAGCAGTGTCCAAGGGCGGGCCTATTCCTACAATGAGCAGTTCTTC,TRBV6-1,TRBJ2-1,-,-
CATTGQMAGESYEQYF,TGTGCCACTACCGGGCAGATGGCGGGAGAATCCTACGAGCAGTACTTC,TRBV10-3,TRBJ2-7,TRBD2,-
CATSREGAYPTYGYTF,TGTGCCACCAGCAGAGAGGGCGCTTACCCAACCTATGGCTACACCTTC,TRBV15,TRBJ1-2,-,once
CAWSVFRLAGAGELFF,TGTGCCTGGAGTGTCTTTAGGCTAGCGGGAGCCGGGGAGCTGTTTTTT,TRBV30,TRBJ2-2,TRBD2,-
CASSALDGGEHQPQHF,TGTGCCAGTAGTGCCCTGGACGGAGGGGAGCATCAGCCCCAGCATTTT,TRBV19,TRBJ1-5,-,-
CASMGRQDGQPQHF,TGTGCCAGCATGGGGCGACAGGACGGGCAGCCCCAGCATTTT,TRBV2,TRBJ1-5,-,-